This T cell receptor (beta chain) came from a study of T cells after somatic rescue of genetic block. Germline V gives CDR1 MGHRA, CDR2 YSYEKL. This CDR3 spans 15 amino acids. With 2 bases removed from V and 4 bases from J, the gap between germline ends came to 12 bases. Here immunoSEQ multiplex PCR was the method, and the copy in TCRdb shows in-frame clones only, minus some. The data hold approximately 7,600 clones, with approximately 80% observed a single time. This chain connects TRBV4-1 to TRBJ1-5; unclear D gene. The sample taken for sequencing was peripheral blood mononuclear cells (PBMCs). This clonotype originated in a boy younger than 18. The CDR3 region is CASSQRWLINQPQHF. CDR3 coding DNA: TGCGCCAGCAGCCAACGGTGGCTGATTAATCAGCCCCAGCATTTT.